The rows below give T cell receptor beta chains drawn from one sample of a study of shared T cell receptors in the human thymus. TCRdb keeps only in-frame clones here, not all; method: immunoSEQ multiplex PCR. The table records 650,000 to 950,000 clones, 70% to 90% of them present only once. These records were also assigned to another study, of human thymus T cells.

The sequenced material came from thymocytes. The receptors originated from a girl under two years old with a congenital heart defect. The CDR3 runs from the conserved cysteine through the conserved F or W. D genes are given only for firm matches.

>TRBV5-1|TRBD2|TRBJ2-7
CASRGGGTAYEQYF
>TRBV4-3|TRBD2|TRBJ2-1
CASSQGSAGIWNEQFF
>TRBV27|TRBD2|TRBJ2-3
CASSLEGLAGGREQYF
>TRBV5-1|TRBD1|TRBJ1-2
CASSLYSAPGTGAYGYTF
>TRBV4-2|TRBD1|TRBJ1-5
CASSQGTGGGNQPQHF
>TRBV28|TRBD2|TRBJ2-1
CASSLWLAGGESEQFF
>TRBV28|-|TRBJ2-3
CASSRAVSSTDTQYF
>TRBV5-6|TRBD1|TRBJ1-2
CASSLGTGVFGYTF
>TRBV10-1|TRBD1|TRBJ2-1
CASSESTRGQGPRDEQFF
>TRBV27|TRBD1|TRBJ2-7
CASSYSGTDSYEQYF
>TRBV10-3|TRBD1|TRBJ1-4
CAISGGQCGKLFF
>TRBV4-1|-|TRBJ1-4
CASSQDLSSDRTPNEKLFF
>TRBV7-9|-|TRBJ1-1
CASSFYRVVRNTEAFF
>TRBV5-8|-|TRBJ2-5
CASSSSLILFGEETQYF
>TRBV28|-|TRBJ1-1
CASSPGGGPNTPDTEAFF
>TRBV11-2|-|TRBJ1-5
CASSPGERQPQHF
>TRBV10-1|TRBD1|TRBJ1-1
CASSTAPGTTRGRGVNTEAFF
>TRBV14|TRBD1|TRBJ1-1
CASSQVTGMNTEAFF
>TRBV19|-|TRBJ1-3
CASSEVGNTIYF
>TRBV7-9|-|TRBJ1-2
CASSSSGGQANYGYTF
>TRBV5-1|TRBD2|TRBJ2-1
CASSFGGSSYNEQFF
>TRBV27|-|TRBJ2-5
CASSGGPPQETQYF
>TRBV28|TRBD1|TRBJ2-5
CASSWDDRACSQETQYF
>TRBV13|-|TRBJ1-2
CASSRSPQGHLNYGYTF
>TRBV5-1|-|TRBJ1-4
CASSFNRPSEEKLFF
>TRBV19|-|TRBJ1-6
CASSIEQVTNSPLHF
>TRBV6-1|-|TRBJ2-2
CASSEENSRSQYTGELFF
>TRBV29-1|TRBD2|TRBJ2-5
CSVGPGRDRDETQYF
>TRBV6-6|-|TRBJ2-7
CASSYSSGGNYEQYF
>TRBV29-1|-|TRBJ2-3
CSVTQVRVTDTQYF
>TRBV19|-|TRBJ1-2
CASSMTAVPPKGYTF
>TRBV14|TRBD1|TRBJ2-1
CASSHPNRTGGHNEQFF
>TRBV18|TRBD1|TRBJ2-2
CASSNRGAGELFF
>TRBV12-5|-|TRBJ2-3
CASGLVQGGPADTQYF
>TRBV19|-|TRBJ2-3
CASSITGLTDTQYF
>TRBV10-2|TRBD2|TRBJ2-3
CASRGLAGFGPDTQYF
>TRBV5-1|-|TRBJ1-1
CASSLRLSRGGVFSVTEAFF
>TRBV6-6|TRBD2|TRBJ2-1
CASRGTSGVNEQFF
>TRBV7-9|TRBD1|TRBJ1-2
CASSKGQIGYAF
>TRBV14|-|TRBJ2-3
CASSQAEGTDTQYF
>TRBV6-6|TRBD1|TRBJ2-7
CASSYDRAIFYEQYF
>TRBV27|-|TRBJ2-1
CASRTPSSYNEQFF
>TRBV14|-|TRBJ2-7
CASSQDRRGGYEQYF